This entry lists 28 T cell receptor beta chains sequenced from one sample in a study of CD8+ T cells in alopecia areata. Isolated RNA was reverse transcribed into cDNA used as the sequencing template. Profiled with immunoSEQ multiplex PCR; TCRdb holds only in-frame clones, not every one. The sample yields 150,000 or so clones, roughly 44% seen once. Sample: CD4+ T cells sorted from blood. These receptors were taken from a human donor with alopecia areata.

This clone was counted a few times. This chain connects TRBV11-2 to TRBJ2-1, with TRBD2 matching 13 bases. The V gene's germline CDR1 is SGHAT and CDR2 FQNNGV. The CDR3 has 15 residues. V shed 6 bases and J 9 bases; nucleotides not matched to a gene: 8. Written as DNA, the CDR3 is TGTGCCAGCAGTCACGGACTAGCGGGAGCCACTGAGCAGTTCTTC. Its translation: CASSHGLAGATEQFF.

The V call is TRBV28, the J call TRBJ2-3; 11 bases are a match to TRBD2. CDR1 is MDHEN, CDR2 SYDVKM, per germline. J was trimmed by 3 bases and V by 7 bases; bases with no gene match: 12. The CDR3 loop spans 17 amino acids. The CDR3 DNA reads as TGTGCCAGCACCTTAGGGTCTAGCGGGAGGATAACAGATACGCAGTATTTT. Encoded protein: CASTLGSSGRITDTQYF. The complete variable domain, with remaining parts taken from reference TRBV28 and TRBJ2-3, reads DVKVTQSSRYLVKRTGEKVFLECVQDMDHENMFWYRQDPGLGLRLIYFSYDVKMKEKGDIPEGYSVSREKKERFSLILESASTNQTSMYLCASTLGSSGRITDTQYFGPGTRLTVL.

This chain links TRBV6-6 with TRBJ2-5, with unresolved D. Between the trimmed V and J ends, which lost 0 bases and 3 bases, there was a span of 2 bases. This CDR3 region has 12 residues. Germline lookup yields CDR1 MNHNY and CDR2 SVGAGI (reference sequence). Here the CDR3 DNA reads TGTGCCAGCAGTTACTCGAAAGAGACCCAGTACTTC. It specifies CASSYSKETQYF.

Only a few counts were recorded for this clone. The chain is built from TRBV29-1 and TRBJ2-5; 9 bases are a match to TRBD1. This CDR3 has 14 amino acids. The V gene end was trimmed by 7 bases and the J gene end by 5 bases; junction bases not matched to a gene: 11. Germline V lookup: CDR1 SQVTM, CDR2 ANQGSEA. CDR3 protein: CSASGQGSRETQYF. CDR3 nucleotide sequence: TGCAGCGCGAGCGGACAGGGGAGCCGTGAGACCCAGTACTTC.

The rearrangement links TRBV19 to TRBJ1-5; no clear D. The CDR3 totals 14 residues. The V gene's germline CDR1 is LNHDA and CDR2 SQIVND (reference sequence). Trimming cost V 7 bases and J 3 bases, with 13 bases left between them. The CDR3 nucleotides read TGTGCCAGTATCGGCGGGCCCCTCAATCAGCCCCAGCATTTT. Translation gives CASIGGPLNQPQHF.

V is TRBV7-8 and J is TRBJ2-1; 12 nucleotides align to TRBD2. Per the germline V gene, CDR1 is SGHVS and CDR2 is FQNEAQ. J was trimmed by 8 bases and V by 2 bases; bases with no gene match: 4. The CDR3 is 15 residues long. CDR3 nucleotides: TGTGCCAGCAGCTTACCTAGCGGGAGGGATCATGAGCAGTTCTTC. As protein: CASSLPSGRDHEQFF.

V and J are TRBV7-9 and TRBJ1-2, with D possibly TRBD1 on 5 matching bases. The CDR3 totals 15 residues. Trimming took off 0 bases at V and 5 bases at J, with 13 bases between the two ends. Germline CDR1 SEHNR, CDR2 FQNEAQ (reference sequence). The CDR3 sequence is CASSLAGVDLYGYTF. DNA of the CDR3: TGTGCCAGCAGCTTAGCAGGGGTGGACCTATATGGCTACACCTTC.

The chain combines TRBV11-2 with TRBJ1-4; tentative D call: TRBD1 (5 bases). Germline V gives CDR1 SGHAT, CDR2 FQNNGV. The CDR3 has 16 amino acids. Between the trimmed V and J ends, which lost 4 bases and 5 bases, there was a span of 17 bases. This CDR3 is CASSSGLTAGNEKLFF. The DNA of the CDR3 is TGTGCCAGCAGCTCGGGACTCACAGCGGGAAATGAAAAACTGTTTTTT.

This rearrangement joins TRBV29-1 to TRBJ2-5; 8 bases match TRBD1. CDR3 length equals 14 residues. Germline assignment: CDR1 SQVTM and CDR2 ANQGSEA. J lost 11 bases, V lost 5 bases, and 16 bases had no gene match. The CDR3 protein is CSVKDRDLLRAQYF. The CDR3 bases are TGCAGCGTTAAGGACAGGGACTTACTACGAGCGCAGTACTTC.

DNA for the CDR3: TGTGCCTGGAATGGCTACACCTTC. Its translation is CAWNGYTF. The chain carries TRBV30 and TRBJ1-2; D is undetermined. The CDR3 runs 8 residues. V lost 4 bases to trimming and J lost 6 bases, with 0 bases between them. The germline CDR1 and CDR2 sequences are GTSNPN and SVGIG (reference sequence).

This clone was picked up a small number of times. The rearrangement links TRBV29-1 to TRBJ2-7; TRBD2 is a possible D gene (5 bases). Looked up from germline, CDR1 is SQVTM and CDR2 is ANQGSEA. V shed 4 bases and J shed 7 bases, with 17 bases lying between them. This CDR3 has 13 amino acids. The CDR3 DNA sequence: TGCAGCGTTGGAGGGAAGGTGACGGGAGAGCAGTACTTC. Residues: CSVGGKVTGEQYF.

This chain joins TRBV27 and TRBJ1-5, with no clear D. This CDR3 is 15 amino acids long. Germline V gene sequence: CDR1 MNHEY, CDR2 SMNVEV (reference sequence). Between the trimmed V and J ends, which lost 1 base and 0 bases, there was a span of 7 bases. In nucleotides, the CDR3 is TGTGCCAGCAGTTTATACGGTGTTAGCAATCAGCCCCAGCATTTT. It codes for CASSLYGVSNQPQHF.

This clone was counted only a few times. The V gene is TRBV27, the J gene TRBJ2-7; D is ambiguous. Trimming left V 5 bases short and J 5 bases short, with 19 bases between. The CDR3 runs 15 residues. Germline assignment: CDR1 MNHEY and CDR2 SMNVEV (reference sequence). The CDR3 region has the DNA TGTGCCAGCAGTACCCTTTCTAACGAGGTCGACGAGCAGTACTTC. Protein sequence: CASSTLSNEVDEQYF.

This clone has more than one count but fewer than ten. The V gene is TRBV20-1, the J gene TRBJ2-7; D call uncertain. Trimming removed 6 bases at V and 2 bases at J, with 8 bases between. CDR1 and CDR2 from the germline V gene are DFQATT and SNEGSKA (reference sequence). CDR3 length equals 11 residues. In nucleotides, the CDR3 is TGCAGTGCCCTGATCACCTACGAGCAGTACTTC. This gives the protein CSALITYEQYF.

The chain joins TRBV29-1 to TRBJ1-1; tentative D call: TRBD1 (5 bases). This CDR3 region has 13 residues. The V end was cut by 4 bases, the J end by 2 bases, with 11 bases between. The germline V gene encodes CDR1 SQVTM and CDR2 ANQGSEA. The CDR3 region is CSVVRGINTEAFF. CDR3 in DNA: TGCAGCGTTGTTCGGGGGATCAACACTGAAGCTTTCTTT.

By share, this clone ranks as medium-sized (0.01 to 0.1%). V is TRBV7-3 and J is TRBJ1-5, with D possibly being TRBD1 (5 bases). Deletions cut 0 bases from V and 2 bases from J, with 5 bases between. Germline assignment: CDR1 SGHTA and CDR2 FQGTGA. The length of the CDR3 is 14 residues. The CDR3 DNA is TGTGCCAGCAGCTTAACAGGGGGCAATCAGCCCCAGCATTTT. Amino acid sequence: CASSLTGGNQPQHF.

The chain carries TRBV10-3 and TRBJ2-3; TRBD1 is a possible D gene (5 bases). The germline V gene has CDR1 ENHRY and CDR2 SYGVKD. This CDR3 spans 15 amino acids. Trimming cost V 0 bases and J 2 bases, with 9 bases left between them. The CDR3 spells CAISESQGFTDTQYF. The CDR3 DNA reads as TGTGCCATCAGTGAGTCGCAGGGATTCACAGATACGCAGTATTTT.

This clone was picked up a small number of times. The chain employs TRBV5-1 and TRBJ2-5; TRBD1 or TRBD2 may be the D gene (5 bases each). This CDR3 region has 15 residues. V was clipped by 7 bases and J by 0 bases, with 16 bases between them. The V gene's germline CDR1 is SGHRS and CDR2 YFSETQ. CDR3 sequence (DNA): TGCGCCAGCGGGGGTGGTGGCGGCTACCAAGAGACCCAGTACTTC. This translates into CASGGGGGYQETQYF.

This clone turned up a few times. The chain carries TRBV28 and TRBJ2-3, with D tentatively TRBD2 (6 bases). The V gene lost 5 bases and the J gene lost 5 bases, with 14 bases spanning the gap. This CDR3 comprises 14 residues. Looked up from germline, CDR1 is MDHEN and CDR2 is SYDVKM. The CDR3 DNA is TGTGCCAGCAGTCTGGGAGGCGCGGGAGATACGCAGTATTTT. This sequence encodes CASSLGGAGDTQYF. Variable domain in full (rest from reference TRBV28 and TRBJ2-3): DVKVTQSSRYLVKRTGEKVFLECVQDMDHENMFWYRQDPGLGLRLIYFSYDVKMKEKGDIPEGYSVSREKKERFSLILESASTNQTSMYLCASSLGGAGDTQYFGPGTRLTVL.

The sample holds a few counts of this clone. The chain has TRBV15 and TRBJ2-1; 7 bases are a match to TRBD1. Germline V gene sequence: CDR1 LNHNV, CDR2 YYDKDF (reference sequence). The CDR3 consists of 16 residues. With 5 bases clipped from V and 6 bases from J, the junction kept 13 bases outside the gene matches. The CDR3 coding sequence is TGTGCCACCAGCGGCGAATACAGGGGCGGTGGCAATGAGCAGTTCTTC. Translation gives CATSGEYRGGGNEQFF.

The chain carries TRBV19 and TRBJ1-2; weak D call: TRBD1 (6 bases). Trimming shortened V by 4 bases and J by 2 bases, and 14 bases separated the two germline ends. CDR1 and CDR2 from the germline V gene are LNHDA and SQIVND (reference sequence). This CDR3 has 15 residues. CDR3 amino acids: CASSTATGVNYGYTF. The CDR3 DNA follows: TGTGCCAGTAGTACGGCGACAGGCGTGAACTATGGCTACACCTTC.

The chain joins TRBV10-3 to TRBJ2-5, with a possible D match to TRBD1 (5 bases). The CDR3 has 14 amino acids. V gave up 4 bases and J gave up 4 bases, with 13 bases separating them. Germline assignment: CDR1 ENHRY and CDR2 SYGVKD. The CDR3 coding sequence is TGTGCCATCAGTGGAGGTCAGGGTGGAGAGACCCAGTACTTC. This translates into CAISGGQGGETQYF.

The chain uses TRBV15 and TRBJ2-7; D perhaps matches TRBD1 (5 bases). V lost 5 bases and J 2 bases, leaving 13 bases between the germline ends. Germline lookup yields CDR1 LNHNV and CDR2 YYDKDF (reference sequence). The CDR3 loop spans 14 amino acids. Written as DNA, the CDR3 is TGTGCCACCAGCCCTGGACACAAACCCTACGAGCAGTACTTC. It specifies CATSPGHKPYEQYF.

The chain carries TRBV4-1 and TRBJ2-1; TRBD2 aligns across 8 bases. The CDR3 has 18 amino acids. The germline CDR1 and CDR2 sequences are MGHRA and YSYEKL. V shed 5 bases and J 7 bases; nucleotides not matched to a gene: 19. The DNA for the CDR3 is TGCGCCAGCAGCTACAGGAGTGGGGCGGGAGGAGATTGGAATGAGCAGTTCTTC. Translating it yields CASSYRSGAGGDWNEQFF.

This clone was observed a few times. J is TRBJ1-3 and V is TRBV25-1; 8 positions match TRBD1. Germline CDR1 MGHDK, CDR2 SYGVNS. This CDR3 has 14 residues. With V trimmed by 6 bases and J by 5 bases, 6 bases remained unmatched. The CDR3 DNA follows: TGTGCCAGCAGCGTGACAGGGGTGCGAAACACCATATATTTT. This encodes CASSVTGVRNTIYF.

The chain has TRBV6-1 and TRBJ2-7; 7 bases are shared with TRBD2. V lost 5 bases and J lost 2; bases outside the gene matches: 3. CDR3 length: 13 residues. From germline, CDR1 is MNHNS and CDR2 SASEGT. This CDR3 reads CASSTGLPYEQYF. The CDR3 DNA is TGTGCCAGCAGTACGGGACTACCCTACGAGCAGTACTTC.

This chain connects TRBV10-3 to TRBJ2-7; the match to TRBD2 covers 7 bases. Per the germline V gene, CDR1 is ENHRY and CDR2 is SYGVKD. V was pared by 3 bases and J by 1 base, with 3 bases of the junction left unmatched. The CDR3 is 14 residues long. The CDR3 DNA follows: TGTGCCATCAGTGAACCAGCGGGGTCCTACGAGCAGTACTTC. Its protein product is CAISEPAGSYEQYF.

V and J are TRBV28 and TRBJ2-2, with D perhaps TRBD1 or TRBD2 (5 bases each). The CDR3 sequence is 13 residues long. With 6 bases removed from V and 4 bases from J, the gap between germline ends came to 9 bases. CDR1 MDHEN and CDR2 SYDVKM come from the germline V gene. CDR3 in amino acids: CASRRGVTGELFF. CDR3 DNA: TGTGCCAGCAGACGGGGCGTCACCGGGGAGCTGTTTTTT.